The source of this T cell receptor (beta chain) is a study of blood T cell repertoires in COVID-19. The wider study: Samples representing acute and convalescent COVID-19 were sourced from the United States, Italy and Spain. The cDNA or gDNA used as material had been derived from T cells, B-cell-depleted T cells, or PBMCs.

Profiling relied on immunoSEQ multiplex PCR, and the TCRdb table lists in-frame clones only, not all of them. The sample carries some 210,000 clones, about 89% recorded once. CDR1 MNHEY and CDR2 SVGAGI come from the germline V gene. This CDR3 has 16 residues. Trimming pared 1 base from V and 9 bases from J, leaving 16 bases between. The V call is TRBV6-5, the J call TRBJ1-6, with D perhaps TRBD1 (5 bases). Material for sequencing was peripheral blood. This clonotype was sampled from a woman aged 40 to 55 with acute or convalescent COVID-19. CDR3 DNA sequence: TGTGCCAGCAGTTACTTTGGGGCCTCGGAGGGTTCACCCCTCCACTTT. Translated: CASSYFGASEGSPLHF.